This T cell receptor beta chain was captured in a study of beta chain features in type 1 diabetes. Regarding the study as a whole: Shorter templates might be favored by PCR, and equally so in patients and in controls. In every one of the four CD4+ subsets, TCRB CDR3s were moderately but significantly shorter in Type 1 diabetes patients.

With V trimmed by 8 bases and J by 7 bases, 8 bases remained unmatched. This CDR3 has 14 amino acids. CDR1 and CDR2 from the germline V gene are MGHDK and SYGVNS. The authors sorted CD4+ naive, central memory, regulatory and stem cell-like memory cells via CD45RO/CCR7/CD25/CD127/CD95/CD27. In its sample, this clone was seen a few times. Its antigen is undetermined. The study reverse transcribed the entire isolated RNA, so it sequenced expressed TCRB transcripts. Data came from immunoSEQ multiplex PCR; TCRdb stores just in-frame clones and leaves some out. The sample contains more than 550,000 clones, more than 13% of which appear only once.

This receptor was obtained from a man in his late teens or twenties with type 1 diabetes. Sequenced input: naive CD4+ T cells from blood. The chain is built from TRBV25-1 and TRBJ2-1; 10 nucleotides agree with TRBD2. CDR3 sequence: CASGAGGTLNEQFF. Here the CDR3 DNA reads TGTGCCAGCGGAGCGGGGGGGACTCTGAATGAGCAGTTCTTC. The full variable domain, completed using reference TRBV25-1 and TRBJ2-1, is EADIYQTPRYLVIGTGKKITLECSQTMGHDKMYWYQQDPGMELHLIHYSYGVNSTEKGDLSSESTVSRIRTEHFPLTLESARPSHTSQYLCASGAGGTLNEQFFGPGTRLTVL.